This record covers a single T cell receptor (beta chain). Sequencing was performed with immunoSEQ multiplex PCR; in TCRdb, only in-frame clones are kept and a portion is missing. The sample gives around 30,000 clones, roughly nine tenths of which show up once; just under 9.5% is in the top ten. The data were obtained in a study of OX40 agonist ivuxolimab in advanced cancers. Study information: Every 2 weeks, patients got intravenous ivuxolimab at one of six dose levels (0.01-10 mg/kg). Of the patients, three showed partial responses, one with hepatocellular carcinoma and two with cutaneous melanoma.

CDR1 and CDR2 from the germline V gene are SGHTS and YDEGEE. The V segment lost 2 bases and the J segment 4 bases; nucleotides outside the gene matches: 8. This CDR3 spans 15 amino acids. The chain recombines TRBV5-8 with TRBJ2-5; 7 bases map to TRBD1. This sequence was found in an adult with an advanced solid tumor such as melanoma, head and neck, liver or kidney cancer. The sequenced sample was CD4+ or CD8+ T cells sorted from blood, obtained in a trial of the OX40 agonist ivuxolimab. CDR3 sequence: CASSFHRGDGETQYF. In DNA form, the CDR3 reads TGTGCCAGCAGCTTCCACAGGGGTGATGGAGAGACCCAGTACTTC.